Described below is a single T cell receptor beta chain sequence and its context. Its antigen is as yet unknown. The germline gives CDR1 SGHNT, CDR2 YENEEA. The CDR3 runs to 15 residues. The sample belongs to a study of T cells expressing NK-cell markers. Across the study: Most of the eight sequenced donors tested HCMV-seropositive; one tested seronegative. Overall study results and limits: The study found these clonotypes also leading the CD3+CD56-NKG2C+ fraction in a handful of donors.

Generation of TCR beta cDNA was performed by 5'RACE template switching incorporating UMIs. TCRdb reworked the 5' RACE reads into one entry per CDR3 protein, no DNA. Its table records roughly 300,000 distinct CDR3 sequences. The rearrangement uses TRBV11-3 and TRBJ2-5; the D call from TCRdb, TRBD2, cannot be confirmed without DNA. The sample taken for sequencing was blood T cells: a sorted CD56 or NKG2C T cell subset, CD4+ or CD8+ T cells, or bulk PBMC T cells (not recorded which). The TCR was taken from a woman between 18 and 70 years old in good health. CDR3 protein: CASSLGTSGEETQYF.